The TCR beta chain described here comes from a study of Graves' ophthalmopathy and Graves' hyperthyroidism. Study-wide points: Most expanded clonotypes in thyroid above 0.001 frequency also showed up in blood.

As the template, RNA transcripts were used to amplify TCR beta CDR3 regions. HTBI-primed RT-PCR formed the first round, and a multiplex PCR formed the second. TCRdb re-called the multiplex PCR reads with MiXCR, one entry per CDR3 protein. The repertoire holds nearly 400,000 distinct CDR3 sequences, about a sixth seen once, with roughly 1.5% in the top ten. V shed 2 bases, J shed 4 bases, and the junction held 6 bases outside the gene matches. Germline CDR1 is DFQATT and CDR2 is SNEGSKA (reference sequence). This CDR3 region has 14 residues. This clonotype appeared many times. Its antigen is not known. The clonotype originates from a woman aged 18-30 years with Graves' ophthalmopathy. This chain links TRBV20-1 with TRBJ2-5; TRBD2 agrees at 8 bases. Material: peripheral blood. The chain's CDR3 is CSARPAGDGETQYF. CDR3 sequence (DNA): TGCAGTGCTAGACCAGCGGGAGACGGAGAGACCCAGTACTTC.